The 2 T cell receptor beta chains listed next were all sequenced from one sample in a study of shared clonotypes between healthy human individuals. The protocol was immunoSEQ multiplex PCR, while the TCRdb copy is restricted to in-frame clones and leaves out a portion. The data hold 2 million or so clones, with roughly 95% observed a single time. Positively selected for CCR7, the CD45RO-negative cells used as naive CD8 cells excluded terminally differentiated effector memory CD45RA+ cells. Sequencing used naive CD8+ T cells sorted from blood. These receptors came from a man between 18 and 29 years old in good health.

V and J are TRBV5-8 and TRBJ1-1; D not resolved. The CDR3 is 12 amino acids. The germline V gene has CDR1 SGHTS and CDR2 YDEGEE. The ends were cut back, 4 bases at V and 7 bases at J, with 11 bases in the middle. CDR3 sequence (DNA): TGTGCCAGCAGCCTATCACATAATGAAGCTTTCTTT. This translates into CASSLSHNEAFF.

This clone was observed a handful of times. This sequence joins TRBV4-1 and TRBJ1-3, with a possible D match to TRBD1 (5 bases). The CDR3 covers 16 residues. Germline CDR1 and CDR2: MGHRA and YSYEKL. Between the trimmed V and J ends, which lost 5 bases and 0 bases, there was a span of 14 bases. The CDR3 region has the DNA TGCGCCAGCAGCACTCCCGGGACCAGCTCTGGAAACACCATATATTTT. Translation: CASSTPGTSSGNTIYF.